This entry features one T cell receptor beta chain sequence. Using immunoSEQ multiplex PCR, the repertoire was profiled, and TCRdb retains in-frame clones only, with some absent. This table has about 210,000 clones, 81% appearing once. The V end was cut by 4 bases, the J end by 3 bases, with 9 bases between. This CDR3 has 13 residues. Germline CDR1 SGHDN, CDR2 FVKESK. The data are from a study of blood T cell repertoires in COVID-19. This receptor was obtained from a woman between 45 and 65 years old with acute COVID-19. This rearrangement joins TRBV14 to TRBJ1-1; D gene ambiguous. Sequencing used PBMCs or T cells enriched from blood (not recorded which). Here the CDR3 reads CASSPQADTEAFF. The DNA of the CDR3 is TGTGCCAGCAGCCCCCAAGCGGACACTGAAGCTTTCTTT. Full variable domain (rest looked up from reference TRBV14 and TRBJ1-1): EAGVTQFPSHSVIEKGQTVTLRCDPISGHDNLYWYRRVMGKEIKFLLHFVKESKQDESGMPNNRFLAERTGGTYSTLKVQPAELEDSGVYFCASSPQADTEAFFGQGTRLTVV.